The 19 T cell receptor beta chains below were found in one sample sequenced in a study of T-cell reconstitution after alpha-beta-depleted transplantation in children. This sample's TCRbeta library carried unique molecular identifier barcodes. MiXCR, applied by TCRdb to the PCR reads, yields one record per CDR3 protein. Among over 45,000 distinct CDR3 sequences listed, 7.5% to 10% were seen once. Specimen: PBMCs, mostly from graft donor cells, collected 60 days after TCRalphabeta/CD19-depleted stem cell transplant. These receptors all come from a male patient between 2 and 10 years old who had a stem cell transplant for chronic granulomatous disease, so the T cells may come from the graft donor.

The chain links TRBV7-9 to TRBJ2-7, with D tentatively TRBD1 or TRBD2 (5 bases each). Germline-derived CDR1 and CDR2 are SEHNR and FQNEAQ (reference sequence). Trimming removed 3 bases at V and 2 bases at J, with 11 bases between. The CDR3 spans 14 residues. This CDR3 is CASSFGDPAYEQYF. The CDR3 region has the DNA TGTGCCAGCAGCTTTGGGGACCCAGCCTACGAGCAGTACTTC.

The sample holds many counts of this clonotype. The V gene is TRBV5-1, the J gene TRBJ1-6; possible D gene TRBD1, 6 bases. CDR1 is SGHRS and CDR2 is YFSETQ in the germline V gene. The CDR3 extends over 16 amino acids. With 6 bases removed from V and 6 bases from J, the gap between germline ends came to 19 bases. CDR3 residues: CASNSSAGRGNSPLHF. CDR3 bases: TGCGCCAGCAATAGTAGTGCGGGCAGGGGTAATTCACCCCTCCACTTT.

This clonotype has at least ten counts. This chain connects TRBV27 to TRBJ2-3; TRBD2 agrees at 12 bases. The germline V gene has CDR1 MNHEY and CDR2 SMNVEV (reference sequence). Unmatched junction bases numbered 8, after V lost 6 bases and J lost 4 bases. The length of the CDR3 is 16 residues. For the CDR3, the DNA is TGTGCCAGCAGAACACTAGGACTAGCGGGACCAGATACGCAGTATTTT. It encodes CASRTLGLAGPDTQYF.

This clonotype was picked up many times. The rearrangement uses TRBV14 and TRBJ2-1; 15 positions agree with TRBD2. The germline gives CDR1 SGHDN, CDR2 FVKESK. Unmatched junction bases numbered 6, after V lost 4 bases and J lost 8 bases. The CDR3 has 16 amino acids. CDR3 bases: TGTGCCAGCAGCCCAGGACTAGCGGGAGGGCCAGATGAGCAGTTCTTC. Encoded protein: CASSPGLAGGPDEQFF.

For the CDR3, the DNA is TGTGCCAGCGGCCCTTTGGGACAGGGAATTCCTGGAAACACCATATATTTT. It is translated as CASGPLGQGIPGNTIYF. The chain has TRBV7-8 and TRBJ1-3; 9 bases match TRBD1. This CDR3 spans 17 amino acids. J lost 2 bases, V lost 8 bases, and 13 bases had no gene match. Germline-derived CDR1 and CDR2 are SGHVS and FQNEAQ.

Concerning this clonotype itself: This may be a read error: a much more frequent sequence differs by one nucleotide. The chain has TRBV20-1 and TRBJ2-7, with 9 bases identical to TRBD2. The CDR3 length is 14 residues. CDR1 is DFQATT and CDR2 is SNEGSKA in the germline V gene (reference sequence). The CDR3 reads CGARMIAGVGEQYF. CDR3 nucleotide sequence: TGCGGTGCTAGGATGATAGCGGGAGTAGGAGAGCAGTACTTC.

This clonotype was recorded many times. The genes are TRBV6-6 and TRBJ2-5; a weak D match, TRBD2 (5 bases). CDR1 MNHNY and CDR2 SVGAGI come from the germline V gene (reference sequence). V was pared by 5 bases and J by 5 bases, with 12 bases between. There are 13 residues in the CDR3. CDR3 loop: CASSPDSPETQYF. Here the CDR3 DNA reads TGTGCCAGCAGTCCGGACTCCCCGGAGACCCAGTACTTC.

This clonotype was seen a few times. The genes are TRBV28 and TRBJ2-2; TRBD2 matches at 7 bases. The CDR3 length is 14 residues. CDR1 MDHEN and CDR2 SYDVKM come from the germline V gene. V lost 1 base, J lost 6 bases, and 2 bases stayed unmatched. The CDR3 sequence: CASSLLGLAGELFF. The CDR3 nucleotides read TGTGCCAGCAGTTTATTAGGACTAGCCGGGGAGCTGTTTTTT.

The chain carries TRBV7-6 and TRBJ2-7, with a possible D match to TRBD2 (6 bases). Germline lookup yields CDR1 SGHVS and CDR2 FNYEAQ. With 5 bases removed from V and 4 bases from J, the gap between germline ends came to 12 bases. The CDR3 loop spans 13 amino acids. Here the CDR3 reads CASSPRAGYEQYF. The CDR3 DNA sequence: TGTGCCAGCAGCCCCAGGGCGGGGTACGAGCAGTACTTC.

This clonotype was seen at least ten times. The gene calls are TRBV3-1 and TRBJ2-1; either TRBD1 or TRBD2 may supply D (5 bases each). The CDR3 runs 17 residues. Looked up from germline, CDR1 is LGHDT and CDR2 is YNNKEL (reference sequence). V was shortened by 3 bases and J by 4 bases, with 19 bases between the two germline ends. The CDR3 DNA follows: TGTGCCAGCAGCCACAGAGTCCGAGGGACGGTTTACAATGAGCAGTTCTTC. This codes for CASSHRVRGTVYNEQFF.

The chain is built from TRBV27 and TRBJ2-7; perhaps TRBD2 as D (7 bases). Trimming left V 0 bases short and J 4 bases short, with 28 bases between. CDR3 length equals 20 residues. Germline-derived CDR1 and CDR2 are MNHEY and SMNVEV (reference sequence). CDR3 coding DNA: TGTGCCAGCAGTTTATCGGGAATTGGAGGGGCGCGGGGGCGGGATTACGAGCAGTACTTC. Protein: CASSLSGIGGARGRDYEQYF.

This clonotype has a count of ten or more. V gene TRBV11-2 combines with J gene TRBJ1-4; no reliable D call. The CDR3 totals 16 residues. Germline V gene sequence: CDR1 SGHAT, CDR2 FQNNGV. V shed 7 bases and J shed 4 bases, with 19 bases lying between them. Here the CDR3 reads CASTLGLLTGNEKLFF. In nucleotides, the CDR3 is TGTGCCAGCACGCTTGGCCTCTTGACGGGTAATGAAAAACTGTTTTTT.

This clonotype was picked up many times. The CDR3 sequence: CASSPSERGTYNEQFF. The CDR3 bases are TGTGCCAGCAGCCCATCGGAGCGGGGTACCTACAATGAGCAGTTCTTC. The chain combines TRBV3-1 with TRBJ2-1; 7 positions agree with TRBD2. The CDR3 is 16 residues long. Looked up from germline, CDR1 is LGHDT and CDR2 is YNNKEL (reference sequence). J lost 2 bases, V lost 4 bases, and 8 bases had no gene match.

There are many counts of this clonotype. The rearrangement uses TRBV6-2 or TRBV6-3 and TRBJ2-1; D is perhaps TRBD1 (6 bases). The CDR3 is 15 amino acids. Trimming removed 0 bases at V and 0 bases at J, with 6 bases between. Per the germline V gene, CDR1 is MNHEY and CDR2 is SVGEGT. The chain's CDR3 is CASSYSGGSYNEQFF. Here the CDR3 DNA reads TGTGCCAGCAGTTACTCAGGGGGCTCCTACAATGAGCAGTTCTTC.

This clonotype was seen repeatedly, ten times or more. The gene calls are TRBV20-1 and TRBJ2-7; 8 positions match TRBD1. Germline V gives CDR1 DFQATT, CDR2 SNEGSKA (reference sequence). This CDR3 comprises 18 residues. The J segment lost 1 base and the V segment lost 0 bases, leaving 14 bases of the junction unmatched. The CDR3 region is CSARDGYKGQGPSYEQYF. The CDR3 coding sequence is TGCAGTGCTAGAGATGGATACAAAGGACAGGGTCCGTCCTACGAGCAGTACTTC.

This clonotype has at least ten counts. The J gene is TRBJ2-3, the V gene TRBV29-1; 8 bases align to TRBD2. The CDR3 runs to 15 residues. Germline V gene sequence: CDR1 SQVTM, CDR2 ANQGSEA. V dropped 8 bases and J dropped 0; count of bases not matched to a gene: 10. CDR3 sequence reads: CSLRLSGTSTDTQYF. CDR3 sequence (DNA): TGCAGCCTACGTCTTAGCGGGACCAGCACAGATACGCAGTATTTT.

In regard to this clonotype: A much more abundant neighbour one base away suggests this may be a read error. This chain uses TRBV19 with TRBJ2-7; D remains ambiguous. The CDR3 has 14 residues. Deletions cut 4 bases from V and 1 base from J, with 11 bases between. Germline V lookup: CDR1 LNHDA, CDR2 SQIVND (reference sequence). This CDR3 reads CASSTEHRSYEQYF. The CDR3 coding sequence is TGTGCCAGTAGTACGGAACATAGGTCCTACGAGCAGTACTTC.

This clonotype was counted a few times. The J gene is TRBJ1-5, the V gene TRBV2, with 9 bases aligning to TRBD1. CDR1 and CDR2 (germline): SNHLY, FYNNEI. The CDR3 length is 15 residues. V lost 3 bases, J lost 4 bases, and 4 bases stayed unmatched. DNA for the CDR3: TGTGCCAGCAGTGAGTGGACAGGGGAAAATCAGCCCCAGCATTTT. Protein product: CASSEWTGENQPQHF.

The chain links TRBV19 to TRBJ2-1, with 9 bases aligning to TRBD2. The V segment lost 3 bases and the J segment 1 base; nucleotides outside the gene matches: 7. Germline V gene sequence: CDR1 LNHDA, CDR2 SQIVND (reference sequence). This CDR3 has 17 amino acids. CDR3 nucleotide sequence: TGTGCCAGTAGTATCTCGCTAGCGGGAAGGTCCTACAATGAGCAGTTCTTC. Translated: CASSISLAGRSYNEQFF.